This T cell receptor (beta chain) was captured by sequencing in a study of response to subunit inactivated influenza vaccine. Each CDR3 protein gets one entry after TCRdb re-called the RT-PCR reads with MiXCR. Of about 570,000 distinct CDR3 sequences in the sample, roughly 12% are singletons; the top ten hold 11%. This same sample was also part of a study on T cells expressing NK-cell markers. Per that paper: Researchers built TCR beta cDNA using 5'RACE template switching with UMIs.

The specimen was PBMCs from blood, collected on the day of vaccination. The source is a man aged 50-60 years who received an inactivated influenza vaccine.

The CDR3 protein is CASSQDNLHEQYF. The CDR3 bases are TGTGCCAGCAGCCAGGACAACCTCCACGAGCAGTACTTC. The chain is built from TRBV11-1 and TRBJ2-7; D may be TRBD1 (5 bases). Germline V gene data show CDR1 as SGHAT and CDR2 as FQDESV (reference sequence). V lost 5 bases, J lost 5 bases, and 13 bases lay in between. The CDR3 contains 13 residues. The full variable domain, in which reference TRBV11-1 and TRBJ2-7 provide the parts outside the CDR3, is EAEVAQSPRYKITEKSQAVAFWCDPISGHATLYWYRQILGQGPELLVQFQDESVVDDSQLPKDRFSAERLKGVDSTLKIQPAELGDSAMYLCASSQDNLHEQYFGPGTRLTVT.